A selection of T cell receptor beta chains follows, all from one sample in a study of cytomegalovirus exposure and HLA in healthy donors. Repertoires were generated with immunoSEQ multiplex PCR, while TCRdb's copy carries only in-frame clones and drops some. Here the sample spans some 130,000 clones, about 81% being singletons. The sequencing input was PBMCs. These receptors all come from a man younger than 40 in good health and CMV-seronegative. CDR3s include the opening cysteine and the closing phenylalanine or tryptophan. The D gene is left open where the match is weak. Expanded clones are given a class, and other clones once, few, many or no size at all.

size,J,D,V,DNA,CDR3
.,TRBJ2-1,.,TRBV9,TGTGCCAGCAGCGAGGGGGGCGGGAGCGATTATGAGCAGTTCTTC,CASSEGGGSDYEQFF
.,TRBJ2-7,.,TRBV6-1,TGTGCCAGCAGTGAGGCCTCCGGGACAAGGAACTACGAGCAGTACTTC,CASSEASGTRNYEQYF
.,TRBJ1-1,.,TRBV5-1,TGCGCCAGCAGAGGCGGGGGGACGACTGAAGCTTTCTTT,CASRGGGTTEAFF
few,TRBJ2-6,.,TRBV5-1,TGCGCCAGCAGCGGCGACACTGGGGCCAACGTCCTGACTTTC,CASSGDTGANVLTF
.,TRBJ1-6,TRBD1,TRBV10-1,TGCGCCAGCAGTCGGACAGGGTTCGATTCACCCCTCCACTTT,CASSRTGFDSPLHF
few,TRBJ1-5,.,TRBV6-6,TGTGCCAGCAGTTACGTGGGCTATAGCAATCAGCCCCAGCATTTT,CASSYVGYSNQPQHF
few,TRBJ1-1,.,TRBV5-4,TGTGCCAGCAGCTTTGGGCCCGGGAACTTAGAAGCTTTCTTT,CASSFGPGNLEAFF
.,TRBJ2-7,.,TRBV28,TGTGCCATAACGACAGCCCAATCCTACGAGCAGTACTTC,CAITTAQSYEQYF
.,TRBJ2-3,TRBD2,TRBV4-1,TGCGCCAGCAGCCAAGCCCGACTAGCGGGAGGGCCAGATACGCAGTATTTT,CASSQARLAGGPDTQYF
.,TRBJ1-1,.,TRBV5-1,TGCGCCAGCAGCTTCGCCGGGGTGGACACTGAAGCTTTCTTT,CASSFAGVDTEAFF
.,TRBJ2-7,TRBD1,TRBV9,TGTGCCAGCAGCCTGGGGACAGGACCCTACGAGCAGTACTTC,CASSLGTGPYEQYF
once,TRBJ2-4,.,TRBV6-5,TGTGCCGCCGGGACAAGAAACATTCAGTACTTC,CAAGTRNIQYF
.,TRBJ2-1,.,TRBV15,TGTGCCACCAGCAGGGACGGGGGAAGCTCCTACAATGAGCAGTTCTTC,CATSRDGGSSYNEQFF
.,TRBJ2-7,TRBD2,TRBV4-1,TGCGCCAGCAGCCAAGATGACCTAGCGGGAGGGCCGAGAAAAAACGAGCAGTACTTC,CASSQDDLAGGPRKNEQYF
.,TRBJ1-6,TRBD1,TRBV5-6,TGTGCCAGCAGCTCCACAGGGGTAAGGAAATATGATTCACCCCTCCACTTT,CASSSTGVRKYDSPLHF
.,TRBJ2-1,TRBD2,TRBV5-1,TGCGCCAGCAGCTTGGCTAGCGGGAGGTCAGACAATGAGCAGTTCTTC,CASSLASGRSDNEQFF
.,TRBJ2-1,.,TRBV18,TGTGCCAGCTCACCGCCTAGCAGTAACAATGAGCAGTTCTTC,CASSPPSSNNEQFF
.,TRBJ2-2,.,TRBV15,TGTGCCACCAGCAGAGGAAAGAACAGTGACACCAACGGGGAGCTGTTTTTT,CATSRGKNSDTNGELFF
.,TRBJ2-7,TRBD1,TRBV18,TGTGCCAGCTCACCAAGGACAGGGGGCTACGAGCAGTACTTC,CASSPRTGGYEQYF
once,TRBJ1-5,.,TRBV23-1,TGCGCCAGTCCGACAGGATCTTATAGCAATCAGCCCCAGCATTTT,CASPTGSYSNQPQHF
.,TRBJ1-2,.,TRBV2,TGTGCCAGCAGTGAAGCGCAAGGCAGGGCTAGCTATGGCTACACCTTC,CASSEAQGRASYGYTF
.,TRBJ1-6,TRBD1,TRBV5-4,TGTGCCAGCAGCTTGGGGACAGGGGGCTGGAATTCACCCCTCCACTTT,CASSLGTGGWNSPLHF
.,TRBJ2-2,TRBD2,TRBV10-1,TGCGCCAGTGGGACTAGCGGGTTTGGCGGGGAGCTGTTTTTT,CASGTSGFGGELFF
.,TRBJ2-1,TRBD2,TRBV4-2,TGTGCCAGCAGCCAAGCCGGGACTAGCGGCTACAATGAGCAGTTCTTC,CASSQAGTSGYNEQFF
.,TRBJ1-2,.,TRBV5-1,TGCGCCAGCAAGACCGGGAGCTCCGGGCCCGGTGGCTACACCTTC,CASKTGSSGPGGYTF